Here is one T cell receptor (beta chain) with its context. The entry originates in a study of PD-1 blockade in mismatch repair-deficient tumors. Profiling relied on immunoSEQ multiplex PCR, and the TCRdb table lists in-frame clones only, not all of them. The sample shows about 23,000 clones, 83% of them seen only once. The TCR-sequenced patients were three responders to pembrolizumab. CDR1 and CDR2 (germline): MNHEY, SVGAGI. The CDR3 sequence is 14 residues long. V lost 6 bases, J lost 3 bases, and 12 bases lay in between. The TCR was taken from an adult with mismatch repair-deficient cancer. The sequences come from peripheral blood, collected 12 weeks after starting pembrolizumab. The chain uses TRBV6-5 and TRBJ2-1; possible D gene TRBD1, 6 bases. CDR3 loop: CASRRRDNYNEQFF. In DNA form, the CDR3 reads TGTGCCAGCAGAAGACGGGACAACTACAATGAGCAGTTCTTC.